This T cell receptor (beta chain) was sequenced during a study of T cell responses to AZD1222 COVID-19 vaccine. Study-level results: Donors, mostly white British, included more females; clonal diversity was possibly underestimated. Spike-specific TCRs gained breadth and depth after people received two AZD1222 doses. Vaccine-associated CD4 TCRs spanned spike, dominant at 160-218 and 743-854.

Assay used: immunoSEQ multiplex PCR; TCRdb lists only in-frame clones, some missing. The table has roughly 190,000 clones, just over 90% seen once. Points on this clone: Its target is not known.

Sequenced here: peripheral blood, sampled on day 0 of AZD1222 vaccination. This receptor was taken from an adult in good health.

CDR3 in DNA: TGCGCCAGCAGCTTGTCAGCGACGATTGCTGAAGCTTTCTTT. Translation gives CASSLSATIAEAFF. J is TRBJ1-1 and V is TRBV5-1; the D is unclear. The V gene lost 1 base and the J gene lost 6 bases, with 13 bases spanning the gap. This CDR3 has 14 residues. Germline-derived CDR1 and CDR2 are SGHRS and YFSETQ.